Below, one TCR beta chain is given with its context. Its antigen is not known. TCRdb keeps only in-frame clones here, not all; method: immunoSEQ multiplex PCR. The sample comprises about 120,000 clones, 45% to 65% of which are singletons, and 35% to 40% rests with the top ten. Trimming at V came to 6 bases and at J to 4 bases, leaving 6 bases not matched to a gene. The CDR3 spans 15 residues. Per the germline V gene, CDR1 is MNHNY and CDR2 is SVGAGI (reference sequence). The source of roughly 1.9 micrograms of genomic DNA for TCR beta libraries was cryopreserved PBMCs. This sample was included in a study of cytotoxic CD8 clonotypes in ibrutinib-treated CLL. Study background: Results showed 25 or so partial and 2 complete responses; following median about 68 months, around 15 remained remitted, roughly twelve advanced. Study results and caveats: At ibrutinib response, clonality increased, and at progression it declined back toward baseline.

This clonotype was obtained from a human donor with chronic lymphocytic leukemia. V usage is TRBV6-6 and J usage is TRBJ2-2; TRBD1 matches 9 bases. The sample was PBMCs, taken after 24 months of ibrutinib treatment. The CDR3 spells CASSPTGGGTGELFF. CDR3 nucleotides: TGTGCCAGCAGCCCGACAGGGGGAGGCACCGGGGAGCTGTTTTTT.